This T cell receptor beta chain was sequenced for a study of identical twins. Overall study findings and caveats: Invariant populations such as MAIT and iNKT cells could partly muddle zero-insertion analyses. Conclusions were based on cross-sectional statistical analysis, without following the same donors. Twin pairs had excess sharing that was weaker in beta out-of-frame sequences.

A single record per CDR3 protein comes from TCRdb applying MiXCR to the 5' RACE reads. Here the sample spans about 330,000 distinct CDR3 sequences, approximately 13% being singletons. Notes on this clonotype: Its antigen remains unidentified. One end of the junction does not line up with germline, which may come from a read error.

CDR3 size: 21 residues. The germline CDR1 and CDR2 sequences are SGHNT and YYREEE (reference sequence). This sample was shared with a second study, whose subject was yellow fever vaccine responses in identical twins.

The material sequenced was CD8+ T cells sorted from blood. V usage is TRBV5-4 and J usage is TRBJ2-1; 12 nucleotides line up with TRBD2. This receptor was obtained from a woman in her late teens or twenties in good health. As DNA, the CDR3 is TGTGCCAGCAGCTTGCCCCTACTAGCGGGAGGAGAGGTACCGATGCACAATGAGCAGTCCTTC. It yields the protein CASSLPLLAGGEVPMHNEQSF.